This T cell receptor (beta chain) was captured by sequencing in a study of T-cell memory formation after mild COVID-19. Study at large: Most TCR clusters belonged to a single donor. General study findings and limits: Day 15 to 85 contractors were CD4/CD8 balanced; later expanders leaned CD4+. Clones which contracted sat mainly in CM and EM if CD4+, and in EMRA if CD8+. Some responding clones appeared in pre-infection memory, suggesting cross-reactive memory joined.

TCRdb re-derived calls from the 5' RACE reads in MiXCR, one entry per CDR3 protein. The sample lists fewer than 450,000 distinct CDR3 sequences, under 25% seen once, with about an eighth in the top ten. The CDR3 length is 16 residues. After removal of 2 bases from V and 4 bases from J, the junction contained 9 bases not matched to a gene. Germline values: CDR1 ENHRY, CDR2 SYGVKD. On this clonotype: The target antigen is unknown.

The receptor comes from an adult woman who had mild COVID-19 (a few samples of this study predate the infection). Cell type and time point are not known. The rearrangement uses TRBV10-3 and TRBJ1-1; TRBD1 matches at 8 bases. Sequencing was performed on PBMCs or a T cell subset sorted from them (not recorded which). The CDR3 sequence is CAISEQVGTGGTEAFF. DNA of the CDR3: TGTGCCATCAGTGAGCAGGTGGGAACAGGGGGCACTGAAGCTTTCTTT.